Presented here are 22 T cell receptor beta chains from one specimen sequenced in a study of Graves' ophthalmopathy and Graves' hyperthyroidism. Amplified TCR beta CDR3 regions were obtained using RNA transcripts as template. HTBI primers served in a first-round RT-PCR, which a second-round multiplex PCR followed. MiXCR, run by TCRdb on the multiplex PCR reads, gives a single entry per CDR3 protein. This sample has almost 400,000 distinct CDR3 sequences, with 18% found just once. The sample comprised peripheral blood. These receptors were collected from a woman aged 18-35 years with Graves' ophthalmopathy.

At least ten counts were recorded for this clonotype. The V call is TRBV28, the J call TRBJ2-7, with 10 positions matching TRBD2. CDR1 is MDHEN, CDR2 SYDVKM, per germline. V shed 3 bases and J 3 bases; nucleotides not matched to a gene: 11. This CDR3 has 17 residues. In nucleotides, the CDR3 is TGTGCCAGCAGTTTCCTAGCGGGAGAATCCTGGTGCTACGAGCAGTACTTC. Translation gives CASSFLAGESWCYEQYF.

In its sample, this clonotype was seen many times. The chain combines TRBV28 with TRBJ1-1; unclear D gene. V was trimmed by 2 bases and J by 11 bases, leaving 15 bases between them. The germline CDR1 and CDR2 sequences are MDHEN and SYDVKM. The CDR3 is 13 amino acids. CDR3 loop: CASSLVQFGGAFF. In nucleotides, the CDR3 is TGTGCCAGCAGTTTAGTCCAGTTTGGTGGGGCTTTCTTT.

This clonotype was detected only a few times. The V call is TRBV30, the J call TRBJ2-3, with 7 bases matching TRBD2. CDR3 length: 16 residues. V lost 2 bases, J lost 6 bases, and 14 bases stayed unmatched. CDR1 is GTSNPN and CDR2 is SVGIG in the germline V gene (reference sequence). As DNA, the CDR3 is TGTGCCTGGAGTCTCCTAGTCCCAGGACTAGGGGATACGCAGTATTTT. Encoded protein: CAWSLLVPGLGDTQYF.

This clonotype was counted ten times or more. The CDR3 loop reads CSVDREGETQYF. CDR3 DNA sequence: TGCAGCGTGGATCGGGAGGGGGAGACCCAGTACTTC. The V gene is TRBV29-1, the J gene TRBJ2-5, with 8 bases fitting TRBD2. CDR1 and CDR2 (germline): SQVTM, ANQGSEA. This CDR3 comprises 12 residues. V trimming: 6 bases; J trimming: 5 bases; junction bases outside the gene matches: 5.

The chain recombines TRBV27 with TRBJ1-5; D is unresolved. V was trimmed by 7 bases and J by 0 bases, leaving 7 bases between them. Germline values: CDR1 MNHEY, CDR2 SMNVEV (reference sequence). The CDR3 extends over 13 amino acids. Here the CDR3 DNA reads TGTGCCAGCAAGGGCAGTAGCAATCAGCCCCAGCATTTT. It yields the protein CASKGSSNQPQHF.

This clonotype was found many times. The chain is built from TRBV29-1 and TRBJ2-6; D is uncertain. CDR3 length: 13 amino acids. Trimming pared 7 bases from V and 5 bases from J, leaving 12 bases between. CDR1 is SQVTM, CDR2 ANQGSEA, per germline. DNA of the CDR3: TGCAGCGCGTTCAACCTCTGGGCCAACGTCCTGACTTTC. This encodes CSAFNLWANVLTF.

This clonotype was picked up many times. This CDR3 reads CASSLERGGNYGYTF. As DNA, the CDR3 is TGTGCCAGCAGCTTAGAGAGGGGAGGGAACTATGGCTACACCTTC. The chain couples TRBV7-2 to TRBJ1-2; D is perhaps TRBD1 (5 bases). This CDR3 region has 15 residues. V lost 1 base, J lost 2 bases, and 11 bases lay in between. The germline V gene has CDR1 SGHTA and CDR2 FQGNSA.

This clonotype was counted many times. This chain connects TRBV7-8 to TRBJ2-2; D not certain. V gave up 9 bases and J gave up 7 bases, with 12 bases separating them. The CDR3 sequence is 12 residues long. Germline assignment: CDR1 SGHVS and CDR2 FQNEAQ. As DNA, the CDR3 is TGTGCCAGTGTCCGGTCGAACGGGGAGCTGTTTTTT. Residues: CASVRSNGELFF.

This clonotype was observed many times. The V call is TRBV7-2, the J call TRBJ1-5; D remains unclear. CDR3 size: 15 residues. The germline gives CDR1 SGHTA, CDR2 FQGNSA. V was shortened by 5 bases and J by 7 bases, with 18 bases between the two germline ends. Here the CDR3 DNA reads TGTGCCAGCAGCCGCGGCGAAGGGAGCCGACAGCCCCAGCATTTT. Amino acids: CASSRGEGSRQPQHF.

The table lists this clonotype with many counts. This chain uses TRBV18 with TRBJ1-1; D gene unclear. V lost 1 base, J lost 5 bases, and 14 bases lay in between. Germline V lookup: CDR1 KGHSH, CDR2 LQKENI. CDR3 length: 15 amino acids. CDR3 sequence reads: CASSPLAEAKTEAFF. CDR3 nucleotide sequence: TGTGCCAGCTCACCACTCGCCGAGGCGAAAACTGAAGCTTTCTTT.

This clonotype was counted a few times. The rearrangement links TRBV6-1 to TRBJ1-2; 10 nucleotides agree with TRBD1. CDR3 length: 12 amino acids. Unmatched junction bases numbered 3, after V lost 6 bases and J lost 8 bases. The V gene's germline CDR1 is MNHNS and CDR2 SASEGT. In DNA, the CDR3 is TGTGCCAGCAGGACAGGGGGCAGAGGCTACACCTTC. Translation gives CASRTGGRGYTF.

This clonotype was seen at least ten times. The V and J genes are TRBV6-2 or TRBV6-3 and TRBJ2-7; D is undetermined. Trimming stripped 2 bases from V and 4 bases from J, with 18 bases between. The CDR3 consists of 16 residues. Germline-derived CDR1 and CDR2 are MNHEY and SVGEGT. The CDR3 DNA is TGTGCCAGCAGTTACGTAAAGAGGAGAGGTGGTTACGAGCAGTACTTC. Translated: CASSYVKRRGGYEQYF.

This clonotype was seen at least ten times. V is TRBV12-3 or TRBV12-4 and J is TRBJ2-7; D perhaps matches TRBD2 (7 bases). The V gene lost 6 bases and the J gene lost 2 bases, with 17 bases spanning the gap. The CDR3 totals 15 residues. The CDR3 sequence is CASSSMGGGPYEQYF. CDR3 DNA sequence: TGTGCCAGCAGCTCAATGGGGGGGGGCCCCTACGAGCAGTACTTC.

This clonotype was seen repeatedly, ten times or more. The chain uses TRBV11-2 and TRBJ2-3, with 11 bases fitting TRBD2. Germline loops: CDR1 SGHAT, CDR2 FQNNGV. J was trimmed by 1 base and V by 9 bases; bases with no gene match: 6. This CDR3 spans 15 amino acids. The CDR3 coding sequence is TGTGCCAGGGGAACTAGCGGGAGTGGCACAGATACGCAGTATTTT. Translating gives CARGTSGSGTDTQYF.

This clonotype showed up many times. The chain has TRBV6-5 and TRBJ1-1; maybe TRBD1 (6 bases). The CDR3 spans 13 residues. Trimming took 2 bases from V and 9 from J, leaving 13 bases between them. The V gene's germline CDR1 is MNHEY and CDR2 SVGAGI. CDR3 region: CASSYTPGVQAFF. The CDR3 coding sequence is TGTGCCAGCAGTTACACCCCAGGGGTTCAAGCTTTCTTT.

The CDR3 region has the DNA TGTGCCAGCAGTTTAGGGGGGGAGCAGTTCTTC. Protein: CASSLGGEQFF. This chain links TRBV12-3 or TRBV12-4 with TRBJ2-1, with D possibly being TRBD1 or TRBD2 (5 bases each). CDR3 size: 11 residues. Trimming removed 1 base at V and 10 bases at J, with 5 bases between.

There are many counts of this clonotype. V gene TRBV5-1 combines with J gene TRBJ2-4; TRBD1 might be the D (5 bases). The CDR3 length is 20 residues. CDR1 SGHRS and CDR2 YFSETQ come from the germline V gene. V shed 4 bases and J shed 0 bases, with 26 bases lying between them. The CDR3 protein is CASSPNPEGRQTLAKNIQYF. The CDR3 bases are TGCGCCAGCAGCCCGAACCCAGAAGGTAGACAGACTTTAGCCAAAAACATTCAGTACTTC.

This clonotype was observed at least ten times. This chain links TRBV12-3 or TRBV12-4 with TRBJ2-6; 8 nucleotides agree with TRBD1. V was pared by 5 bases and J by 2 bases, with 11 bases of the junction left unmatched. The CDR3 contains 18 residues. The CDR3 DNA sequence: TGTGCCAGCAGTCCTCTCCGCAAGACAGGGGCTGGGGCCAACGTCCTGACTTTC. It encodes CASSPLRKTGAGANVLTF.

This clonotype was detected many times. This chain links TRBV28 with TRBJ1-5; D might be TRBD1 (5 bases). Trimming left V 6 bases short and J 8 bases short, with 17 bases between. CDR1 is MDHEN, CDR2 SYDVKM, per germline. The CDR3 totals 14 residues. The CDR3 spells CASRSGTPPKPQHF. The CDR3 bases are TGTGCCAGCAGATCCGGGACCCCCCCAAAGCCCCAGCATTTT.

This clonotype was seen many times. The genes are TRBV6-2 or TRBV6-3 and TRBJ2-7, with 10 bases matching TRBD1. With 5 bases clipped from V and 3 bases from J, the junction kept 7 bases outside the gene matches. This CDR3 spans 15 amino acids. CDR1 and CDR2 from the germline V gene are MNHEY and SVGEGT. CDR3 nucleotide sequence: TGTGCCAGCAGTGGGACAGGGGAGGGAGTCTACGAGCAGTACTTC. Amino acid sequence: CASSGTGEGVYEQYF.

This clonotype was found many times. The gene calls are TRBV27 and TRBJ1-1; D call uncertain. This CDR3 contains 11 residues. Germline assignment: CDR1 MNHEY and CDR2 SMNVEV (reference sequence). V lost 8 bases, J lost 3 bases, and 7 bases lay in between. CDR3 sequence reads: CASGSHTEAFF. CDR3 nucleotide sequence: TGTGCCAGCGGTAGCCACACTGAAGCTTTCTTT.

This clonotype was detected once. CDR3 sequence (DNA): TGCAGCGTAAGGGAGGGGGTTGTGGATGGCTACACCTTC. Amino acids: CSVREGVVDGYTF. This sequence joins TRBV29-1 and TRBJ1-2, with D possibly being TRBD1 (6 bases). Germline assignment: CDR1 SQVTM and CDR2 ANQGSEA. V lost 6 bases, J lost 6 bases, and 17 bases lay in between. The CDR3 covers 13 residues.